The 28 T cell receptor beta chains presented below share a single source sample, sequenced in a study of cytomegalovirus exposure and HLA in healthy donors. It was with 60 Vbeta and 13 Jbeta primers that the PCR ran. Here immunoSEQ multiplex PCR was the method, and the copy in TCRdb shows in-frame clones only, minus some. The sample lists fewer than 200,000 clones, roughly four fifths occurring once. Sequencing was carried out using PBMCs. Every receptor here comes from a man aged 18 to 30 in good health and CMV-seronegative.

The genes are TRBV5-8 and TRBJ2-2; D is uncertain. V gave up 4 bases and J gave up 0 bases, with 13 bases separating them. In germline, CDR1 is SGHTS, CDR2 YDEGEE. The CDR3 consists of 16 residues. CDR3 nucleotide sequence: TGTGCCAGCAGCCTGACTGATGCGACGAACACCGGGGAGCTGTTTTTT. It encodes CASSLTDATNTGELFF. Using reference TRBV5-8 and TRBJ2-2 for the parts outside the CDR3, the full variable domain is EAGVTQSPTHLIKTRGQQATLRCSPISGHTSVYWYQQALGLGLQFLLWYDEGEERNRGNFPPRFSGRQFPNYSSELNVNALELEDSALYLCASSLTDATNTGELFFGEGSRLTVL.

The V call is TRBV9, the J call TRBJ1-1; no firm D call. Per germline, CDR1 SGDLS and CDR2 YYNGEE. The V and J ends lost 4 bases and 5 bases respectively, with 6 bases between them. The CDR3 is made up of 11 amino acids. The CDR3 protein is CASSTGTEAFF. CDR3 coding DNA: TGTGCCAGCAGCACGGGGACTGAAGCTTTCTTT.

CDR3 region: CASSLGGPPSGQYF. Here the CDR3 DNA reads TGTGCCAGCAGTTTAGGGGGCCCCCCGAGTGGCCAGTACTTC. This chain links TRBV28 with TRBJ2-5; TRBD1 might be the D (6 bases). The CDR3 totals 14 residues. Germline lookup yields CDR1 MDHEN and CDR2 SYDVKM. The V end was cut by 2 bases, the J end by 10 bases, with 17 bases between.

The CDR3 reads CASSRGLAAYEQYF. CDR3 in DNA: TGTGCCAGCAGCCGAGGGCTAGCGGCCTACGAGCAGTACTTC. The chain links TRBV11-2 to TRBJ2-7; 7 nucleotides align to TRBD2. The germline CDR1 and CDR2 sequences are SGHAT and FQNNGV. The CDR3 runs 14 residues. V shed 5 bases, J shed 2 bases, and the junction held 6 bases outside the gene matches. Looking up the rest from reference TRBV11-2 and TRBJ2-7 gives the full variable domain: EAGVAQSPRYKIIEKRQSVAFWCNPISGHATLYWYQQILGQGPKLLIQFQNNGVVDDSQLPKDRFSAERLKGVDSTLKIQPAKLEDSAVYLCASSRGLAAYEQYFGPGTRLTVT.

The J gene is TRBJ2-3, the V gene TRBV7-9; tentatively, D is TRBD2 (6 bases). This CDR3 has 16 amino acids. Trimming stripped 0 bases from V and 4 bases from J, with 14 bases between. The germline V gene encodes CDR1 SEHNR and CDR2 FQNEAQ (reference sequence). The CDR3 sequence: CASSLARGGPADTQYF. As DNA, the CDR3 is TGTGCCAGCAGCTTAGCGCGGGGCGGCCCAGCAGATACGCAGTATTTT.

The chain's CDR3 is CASHLTWAGGSAEAFF. The CDR3 coding sequence is TGCGCCAGCCACCTTACATGGGCAGGGGGATCCGCTGAAGCTTTCTTT. This chain uses TRBV5-1 with TRBJ1-1, with 7 positions matching TRBD1. This CDR3 contains 16 residues. From germline, CDR1 is SGHRS and CDR2 YFSETQ. With 7 bases clipped from V and 6 bases from J, the junction kept 18 bases outside the gene matches.

The chain carries TRBV28 and TRBJ1-1, with TRBD1 matching 9 bases. Trimming removed 3 bases from V and 5 bases from J; junction bases left unmatched: 13. Per germline, CDR1 MDHEN and CDR2 SYDVKM. This CDR3 region has 17 residues. CDR3 nucleotide sequence: TGTGCCAGCAGTTTTGTTGTGGGGGACAGGGATAATACTGAAGCTTTCTTT. This codes for CASSFVVGDRDNTEAFF.

The rearrangement joins TRBV7-9 to TRBJ1-1; 10 bases fit TRBD1. The CDR3 extends over 14 amino acids. V lost 0 bases, J lost 7 bases, and 2 bases stayed unmatched. Germline V gene data show CDR1 as SEHNR and CDR2 as FQNEAQ (reference sequence). For the CDR3, the DNA is TGTGCCAGCAGCTTAGCCGGGACAGGGGTTGAAGCTTTCTTT. It translates to CASSLAGTGVEAFF. Together with reference TRBV7-9 and TRBJ1-1, the CDR3 gives the full variable domain: DTGVSQNPRHKITKRGQNVTFRCDPISEHNRLYWYRQTLGQGPEFLTYFQNEAQLEKSRLLSDRFSAERPKGSFSTLEIQRTEQGDSAMYLCASSLAGTGVEAFFGQGTRLTVV.

CDR3 bases: TGCGCCAGCAGCTTTATTCGGGGGAGCCACGAGCAGTACTTC. This sequence encodes CASSFIRGSHEQYF. The chain combines TRBV4-3 with TRBJ2-7, with D maybe TRBD2 (6 bases). V dropped 5 bases and J dropped 5 bases, with 16 bases sitting between them. Germline CDR1 LGHNA, CDR2 YSLEER. The CDR3 is 14 amino acids.

This clone was seen only once. The V and J genes are TRBV7-9 and TRBJ1-2, with unresolved D. The CDR3 covers 14 residues. Trimming took 1 base from V and 1 from J, leaving 7 bases between them. Germline loops: CDR1 SEHNR, CDR2 FQNEAQ (reference sequence). In DNA form, the CDR3 reads TGTGCCAGCAGCTTAGGGTACAGTAACTATGGCTACACCTTC. It is translated as CASSLGYSNYGYTF.

The chain combines TRBV29-1 with TRBJ2-7; D is perhaps TRBD1 (5 bases). The V end was cut by 4 bases, the J end by 7 bases, with 14 bases between. The CDR3 extends over 12 amino acids. Germline V gene lookup returns CDR1 SQVTM and CDR2 ANQGSEA. Written as DNA, the CDR3 is TGCAGCGTTGGACAGACCGTCGGGGAGCAGTACTTC. Its protein is CSVGQTVGEQYF.

Points on this clone: An end of the junction does not agree with germline; a read error may underlie this. The rearrangement joins TRBV2 to TRBJ2-7, with TRBD2 identical over 7 bases. Germline V gene sequence: CDR1 SNHLY, CDR2 FYNNEI. This CDR3 region has 11 residues. The CDR3 reads CGSSREGEQYF. The DNA for the CDR3 is TGTGGCAGCTCTAGGGAGGGCGAGCAGTACTTC.

This chain links TRBV15 with TRBJ2-2; 9 bases map to TRBD2. This CDR3 is built from 18 residues. Germline V gene data show CDR1 as LNHNV and CDR2 as YYDKDF (reference sequence). The V segment lost 1 base and the J segment 5 bases; nucleotides outside the gene matches: 11. The CDR3 coding sequence is TGTGCCACCAGCAGAGTGGAGGGTAGCGGGAGAAAAACCGGGGAGCTGTTTTTT. Protein sequence: CATSRVEGSGRKTGELFF.

The chain is built from TRBV5-1 and TRBJ2-3, with a weak D call TRBD1 (5 bases). CDR3 size: 15 residues. The V gene's germline CDR1 is SGHRS and CDR2 YFSETQ. The V end was cut by 4 bases, the J end by 4 bases, with 16 bases between. The CDR3 bases are TGCGCCAGCAGCGAGCAGGGTTTGTTTGCAGATACGCAGTATTTT. This codes for CASSEQGLFADTQYF.

The rearrangement uses TRBV28 and TRBJ1-2; D call uncertain. This CDR3 region has 15 residues. Looked up from germline, CDR1 is MDHEN and CDR2 is SYDVKM. The V end was cut by 5 bases, the J end by 4 bases, with 17 bases between. The CDR3 DNA reads as TGTGCCAGCAGTGAGCCCGTTCACAGAACCTATGGCTACACCTTC. Translating gives CASSEPVHRTYGYTF.

This clone was detected only once. The chain combines TRBV5-1 with TRBJ2-1, with D perhaps matching TRBD2 (6 bases). The CDR3 length is 14 residues. Trimming shortened V by 6 bases and J by 3 bases, and 13 bases separated the two germline ends. Germline CDR1 is SGHRS and CDR2 is YFSETQ. CDR3 loop: CASTPVADYNEQFF. CDR3 DNA: TGCGCCAGCACTCCGGTAGCGGACTACAATGAGCAGTTCTTC. Together with reference TRBV5-1 and TRBJ2-1, the CDR3 gives the full variable domain: KAGVTQTPRYLIKTRGQQVTLSCSPISGHRSVSWYQQTPGQGLQFLFEYFSETQRNKGNFPGRFSGRQFSNSRSEMNVSTLELGDSALYLCASTPVADYNEQFFGPGTRLTVL.

The rearrangement joins TRBV6-4 to TRBJ2-2, with 10 bases fitting TRBD1. The trim removed 6 bases at V and 4 bases at J, leaving 8 bases unmatched. The V gene's germline CDR1 is MRHNA and CDR2 SNTAGT. The CDR3 sequence is 16 residues long. The CDR3 spells CASSGTGAATTGELFF. The CDR3 DNA sequence: TGTGCCAGCAGCGGGACAGGGGCCGCCACCACCGGGGAGCTGTTTTTT.

The chain uses TRBV5-1 and TRBJ2-5, with 7 bases that match TRBD2. The germline gives CDR1 SGHRS, CDR2 YFSETQ. Unmatched junction bases numbered 1, after V lost 2 bases and J lost 3 bases. The CDR3 consists of 13 residues. CDR3 DNA: TGCGCCAGCAGCTTCCTAGCGGAAGAGACCCAGTACTTC. Protein product: CASSFLAEETQYF.

The chain recombines TRBV4-3 with TRBJ2-7; D is perhaps TRBD2 (5 bases). V gave up 1 base and J gave up 7 bases, with 14 bases separating them. Germline CDR1 is LGHNA and CDR2 is YSLEER. The CDR3 has 14 residues. CDR3 in DNA: TGCGCCAGCAGCCAAGGAGAGGGCTTGGGTGAGCAGTACTTC. Amino acid sequence: CASSQGEGLGEQYF.

The rearrangement uses TRBV11-2 and TRBJ1-2; the match to TRBD1 covers 9 bases. J gave up 8 bases and V 5 bases, and 12 bases lay outside the gene matches. The CDR3 runs 15 residues. CDR1 is SGHAT and CDR2 is FQNNGV in the germline V gene. The CDR3 protein is CASSRAGQGSEGYTF. The CDR3 nucleotides read TGTGCCAGCAGCAGAGCGGGACAGGGATCAGAAGGCTACACCTTC. Together with reference TRBV11-2 and TRBJ1-2, the CDR3 gives the full variable domain: EAGVAQSPRYKIIEKRQSVAFWCNPISGHATLYWYQQILGQGPKLLIQFQNNGVVDDSQLPKDRFSAERLKGVDSTLKIQPAKLEDSAVYLCASSRAGQGSEGYTFGSGTRLTVV.

The chain has TRBV4-1 and TRBJ2-1; TRBD2 agrees at 7 bases. This CDR3 spans 16 amino acids. CDR1 and CDR2 (germline): MGHRA, YSYEKL. V shed 0 bases, J shed 5 bases, and the junction held 7 bases outside the gene matches. The CDR3 region is CASSQDFQRDDNEQFF. For the CDR3, the DNA is TGCGCCAGCAGCCAAGATTTCCAGCGGGACGACAATGAGCAGTTCTTC.

This clone was detected a few times. The V call is TRBV21-1, the J call TRBJ2-1; no DNA check was done on the table's D call, TRBD1. TRBV21-1 corresponds to a pseudogene. The CDR3 contains 15 residues. CDR3 nucleotide sequence: TGTGCCAGCAGGGGCTCACACCCTTTTTACAATGAGCAGTTCTTC. Translated, it gives CASRGSHPFYNEQFF.

The V call is TRBV11-2, the J call TRBJ2-5; 7 bases fit TRBD2. Germline CDR1 is SGHAT and CDR2 is FQNNGV. V trimming: 0 bases; J trimming: 7 bases; junction bases outside the gene matches: 5. This CDR3 has 14 amino acids. The CDR3 nucleotides are TGTGCCAGCAGCTTAGAGGCAGGGAGGGTGACCCAGTACTTC. Amino acids: CASSLEAGRVTQYF.

The chain employs TRBV19 and TRBJ1-1; 7 positions agree with TRBD1. Germline V gene lookup returns CDR1 LNHDA and CDR2 SQIVND (reference sequence). V was pared by 7 bases and J by 10 bases, with 15 bases of the junction left unmatched. This CDR3 spans 14 amino acids. The CDR3 coding sequence is TGTGCCAGTATCCGAAACGACAGGGATGCTGGAGCTTTCTTT. Protein: CASIRNDRDAGAFF.

V and J are TRBV25-1 and TRBJ1-6; D is perhaps TRBD1 (6 bases). CDR1 MGHDK and CDR2 SYGVNS come from the germline V gene. The CDR3 extends over 13 amino acids. V lost 6 bases to trimming and J lost 5 bases, with 8 bases between them. The CDR3 DNA reads as TGTGCCAGCAGAGACAGGCATAATTCACCCCTCCACTTT. This sequence encodes CASRDRHNSPLHF.

The V call is TRBV10-2, the J call TRBJ2-2; D remains unclear. V was clipped by 5 bases and J by 6 bases, with 13 bases between them. This CDR3 has 14 amino acids. Germline V gene sequence: CDR1 WSHSY, CDR2 SAAADI. CDR3 nucleotides: TGCGCCAGCAGTCAACAAAGCGTTTCCGGGGAGCTGTTTTTT. Its translation is CASSQQSVSGELFF.

The chain carries TRBV6-5 and TRBJ1-1; D uncertain. V lost 6 bases and J 8 bases, leaving 19 bases between the germline ends. The CDR3 is 14 amino acids. From germline, CDR1 is MNHEY and CDR2 SVGAGI. The DNA of the CDR3 is TGTGCCAGCAGCCCCCAGTTCGGAGAGGTAGAAGCTTTCTTT. This codes for CASSPQFGEVEAFF.

This chain joins TRBV7-2 and TRBJ2-5, with 7 bases aligning to TRBD2. Losses at the gene ends were 2 bases for V and 2 bases for J; bases not matched to a gene: 2. The CDR3 contains 14 residues. Germline V gene sequence: CDR1 SGHTA, CDR2 FQGNSA. This CDR3 is CASSLPSGQETQYF. CDR3 coding DNA: TGTGCCAGCAGCTTACCTAGCGGTCAAGAGACCCAGTACTTC.